One sample yielded the 24 T cell receptor beta chains listed below, sequenced in a study of shared clonotypes between healthy human individuals. TCRdb's copy holds only in-frame clones and misses some; the assay was immunoSEQ multiplex PCR. The sample has some 2,500,000 clones; 85% to 95% are singletons. Specimen: naive CD4+ T cells from PBMCs. Described subset: CD45RA+ positively selected. These receptor sequences come from a man between 18 and 29 years old in good health. Some clones in this sample may be carry-over from other donors' samples.

The chain uses TRBV28 and TRBJ2-1; D might be TRBD1 or TRBD2, each matching 5 bases. CDR3 length: 18 residues. V lost 6 bases to trimming and J lost 3 bases, with 24 bases between them. Germline-derived CDR1 and CDR2 are MDHEN and SYDVKM. The CDR3 sequence is CASSHPIWGSTDYNEQFF. Written as DNA, the CDR3 is TGTGCCAGCAGCCATCCCATTTGGGGGAGCACAGACTACAATGAGCAGTTCTTC. Supplemented by reference TRBV28 and TRBJ2-1, the full variable domain reads DVKVTQSSRYLVKRTGEKVFLECVQDMDHENMFWYRQDPGLGLRLIYFSYDVKMKEKGDIPEGYSVSREKKERFSLILESASTNQTSMYLCASSHPIWGSTDYNEQFFGPGTRLTVL.

This clone appeared a single time. This chain joins TRBV2 and TRBJ2-7, with D uncertain. The CDR3 covers 12 residues. Germline assignment: CDR1 SNHLY and CDR2 FYNNEI. V was cut by 5 bases and J by 5 bases, with 10 bases left in between. In nucleotides, the CDR3 is TGTGCCAGCAGTCTTTCCTGGCACGAGCAGTACTTC. Its protein is CASSLSWHEQYF.

The rearrangement uses TRBV10-3 and TRBJ2-3; D remains unclear. V lost 6 bases to trimming and J lost 4 bases, with 14 bases between them. The CDR3 totals 14 residues. The V gene's germline CDR1 is ENHRY and CDR2 SYGVKD. In nucleotides, the CDR3 is TGTGCCATCAGAGACCAAGCCGTGTCAGATACGCAGTATTTT. Residues: CAIRDQAVSDTQYF.

This chain links TRBV7-6 with TRBJ1-5; 8 bases are shared with TRBD1. The CDR3 extends over 16 amino acids. V was clipped by 7 bases and J by 2 bases; unmatched bases: 10. Germline-derived CDR1 and CDR2 are SGHVS and FNYEAQ. The CDR3 coding sequence is TGTGCCAGCAACCTAGCAGGGGGCCCGGGCAATCAGCCCCAGCATTTT. Its protein product is CASNLAGGPGNQPQHF.

The chain links TRBV7-3 to TRBJ1-1, with D perhaps matching TRBD1 (5 bases). The V gene's germline CDR1 is SGHTA and CDR2 FQGTGA. Trimming pared 7 bases from V and 11 bases from J, leaving 14 bases between. CDR3 length: 11 residues. The CDR3 loop is CASTPGAMAFF. The CDR3 region has the DNA TGTGCCAGCACGCCCGGGGCTATGGCTTTCTTT. Based on the CDR3 plus reference TRBV7-3 and TRBJ1-1, the full variable domain is GAGVSQTPSNKVTEKGKYVELRCDPISGHTALYWYRQSLGQGPEFLIYFQGTGAADDSGLPNDRFFAVRPEGSVSTLKIQRTERGDSAVYLCASTPGAMAFFGQGTRLTVV.

This chain uses TRBV5-1 with TRBJ2-2, with 10 bases that match TRBD2. The germline gives CDR1 SGHRS, CDR2 YFSETQ. V shed 6 bases and J 5 bases; nucleotides not matched to a gene: 7. This CDR3 has 15 residues. The CDR3 DNA is TGCGCCAGCACCCTAGCGGGAGAGGGGACCGGGGAGCTGTTTTTT. Translating gives CASTLAGEGTGELFF. The whole variable domain, filled in from reference TRBV5-1 and TRBJ2-2, reads KAGVTQTPRYLIKTRGQQVTLSCSPISGHRSVSWYQQTPGQGLQFLFEYFSETQRNKGNFPGRFSGRQFSNSRSEMNVSTLELGDSALYLCASTLAGEGTGELFFGEGSRLTVL.

This chain connects TRBV7-9 to TRBJ2-3; D not resolved. V lost 5 bases and J 4 bases, leaving 7 bases between the germline ends. Germline loops: CDR1 SEHNR, CDR2 FQNEAQ (reference sequence). The CDR3 has 12 amino acids. DNA for the CDR3: TGTGCCAGCAGCCCCCTTTCAGATACGCAGTATTTT. Protein: CASSPLSDTQYF.

The rearrangement links TRBV6-5 to TRBJ2-1; D is ambiguous. Per the germline V gene, CDR1 is MNHEY and CDR2 is SVGAGI. V lost 1 base and J 5 bases, leaving 15 bases between the germline ends. CDR3 size: 16 residues. CDR3 sequence: CASSYFRPLSHNEQFF. The CDR3 region has the DNA TGTGCCAGCAGTTACTTCAGACCCCTGAGCCACAATGAGCAGTTCTTC.

This sequence joins TRBV19 and TRBJ2-1; TRBD2 might be the D (6 bases). Germline V gives CDR1 LNHDA, CDR2 SQIVND (reference sequence). This CDR3 is 14 amino acids long. Trimming shortened V by 0 bases and J by 9 bases, and 12 bases separated the two germline ends. The CDR3 sequence is CASSIDPGVGEQFF. CDR3 coding DNA: TGTGCCAGTAGTATAGATCCGGGGGTTGGTGAGCAGTTCTTC.

CDR3 region: CASGFRAGTEAFF. CDR3 sequence (DNA): TGTGCTAGTGGTTTTAGGGCGGGGACTGAAGCTTTCTTT. The chain is built from TRBV12-5 and TRBJ1-1, with no clear D. In germline, CDR1 is LGHNT, CDR2 FRNRAP. Trimming took off 3 bases at V and 5 bases at J, with 10 bases between the two ends. The CDR3 sequence is 13 residues long.

V usage is TRBV28 and J usage is TRBJ2-7; D gene unclear. The CDR3 extends over 14 amino acids. Trimming removed 4 bases at V and 2 bases at J, with 12 bases between. In germline, CDR1 is MDHEN, CDR2 SYDVKM. The CDR3, as DNA: TGTGCCAGCAGTTCTGGCCCTAGACCCTACGAGCAGTACTTC. It specifies CASSSGPRPYEQYF.

A single count supports this clone. V is TRBV6-6 and J is TRBJ2-2; D is possibly TRBD2 (5 bases). The CDR3 loop spans 14 amino acids. With 7 bases removed from V and 6 bases from J, the gap between germline ends came to 15 bases. The V gene's germline CDR1 is MNHNY and CDR2 SVGAGI (reference sequence). CDR3 DNA sequence: TGTGCCAGCACGGACTCCCCCTTCGCCGGGGAGCTGTTTTTT. Translating it yields CASTDSPFAGELFF.

The chain employs TRBV28 and TRBJ1-5, with TRBD1 matching over 11 bases. Germline trimming cut 1 base from V and 6 bases from J; bases unmatched to any gene: 17. This CDR3 is 20 amino acids long. Per the germline V gene, CDR1 is MDHEN and CDR2 is SYDVKM. The chain's CDR3 is CASSLFPGQGAGMWGQPQHF. As DNA, the CDR3 is TGTGCCAGCAGTTTATTCCCCGGACAGGGGGCGGGAATGTGGGGTCAGCCCCAGCATTTT.

In its sample, this clone was seen once. The V call is TRBV2, the J call TRBJ1-2; D uncertain. V lost 1 base and J 8 bases, leaving 11 bases between the germline ends. The CDR3 totals 13 residues. The germline CDR1 and CDR2 sequences are SNHLY and FYNNEI. DNA for the CDR3: TGTGCCAGCAGTGAAGAAGGCTTTGGAGGCTACACCTTC. Its protein product is CASSEEGFGGYTF.

The chain carries TRBV7-6 and TRBJ1-1; no clear D. The CDR3 is made up of 12 amino acids. CDR1 is SGHVS, CDR2 FNYEAQ, per germline. V was clipped by 5 bases and J by 4 bases, with 8 bases between them. CDR3 sequence: CASSQSGTEAFF. In DNA form, the CDR3 reads TGTGCCAGCAGCCAGTCAGGCACTGAAGCTTTCTTT.

The V call is TRBV7-3, the J call TRBJ1-2, with 10 positions matching TRBD1. CDR1 and CDR2 from the germline V gene are SGHTA and FQGTGA. This CDR3 is 15 amino acids long. After removal of 5 bases from V and 7 bases from J, the junction contained 10 bases not matched to a gene. In nucleotides, the CDR3 is TGTGCCAGCAGCCAGACAGGGGGCGTTCGTGGTGGCTACACCTTC. It yields the protein CASSQTGGVRGGYTF.

In regard to this clone: The sample carries other DNA sequences with the same CDR3. The genes are TRBV7-9 and TRBJ1-5; 12 bases line up with TRBD1. The V segment lost 5 bases and the J segment 6 bases; nucleotides outside the gene matches: 5. CDR3 size: 15 residues. Germline assignment: CDR1 SEHNR and CDR2 FQNEAQ (reference sequence). CDR3 residues: CASSLGTGGGQPQHF. The DNA of the CDR3 is TGTGCCAGCAGCCTAGGGACAGGGGGCGGTCAGCCCCAGCATTTT.

The chain carries TRBV9 and TRBJ2-1; 9 bases align to TRBD2. V lost 0 bases, J lost 9 bases, and 7 bases stayed unmatched. The CDR3 is 15 residues long. Germline assignment: CDR1 SGDLS and CDR2 YYNGEE. CDR3 in DNA: TGTGCCAGCAGCGTAGAGGCGGGAGGGCCTGGTGAGCAGTTCTTC. Protein sequence: CASSVEAGGPGEQFF.

The gene calls are TRBV5-8 and TRBJ2-7, with TRBD1 matching over 9 bases. Trimming cost V 4 bases and J 3 bases; bases outside gene matches: 8. The CDR3 extends over 15 amino acids. Germline assignment: CDR1 SGHTS and CDR2 YDEGEE. CDR3 in DNA: TGTGCCAGCAGCCCACAGGGGGCGAAAGGCTACGAGCAGTACTTC. Protein sequence: CASSPQGAKGYEQYF.

The chain recombines TRBV11-2 with TRBJ1-1; the D gene is possibly TRBD1 (6 bases). The CDR3 sequence is 14 residues long. The V end was cut by 5 bases, the J end by 5 bases, with 15 bases between. The V gene's germline CDR1 is SGHAT and CDR2 FQNNGV. The chain's CDR3 is CASSLRGGPTEAFF. The CDR3 nucleotides are TGTGCCAGCAGCCTGCGCGGGGGGCCGACTGAAGCTTTCTTT.

The chain uses TRBV7-2 and TRBJ2-2; TRBD2 agrees at 7 bases. V was pared by 2 bases and J by 0 bases, with 3 bases of the junction left unmatched. The CDR3 is 16 residues long. CDR1 is SGHTA, CDR2 FQGNSA, per germline. Here the CDR3 DNA reads TGTGCCAGCAGCTTACATCTAGCGGCGAACACCGGGGAGCTGTTTTTT. Translated: CASSLHLAANTGELFF.

The chain links TRBV28 to TRBJ2-7, with D maybe TRBD2 (6 bases). CDR1 is MDHEN, CDR2 SYDVKM, per germline. This CDR3 spans 18 amino acids. Trimming cost V 3 bases and J 4 bases, with 25 bases left between them. The CDR3 region has the DNA TGTGCCAGCAGTTTGCAGGACGGGCTAGCGCCAGTCAGGTACGAGCAGTACTTC. Its translation is CASSLQDGLAPVRYEQYF.

V usage is TRBV4-1 and J usage is TRBJ2-1; D perhaps matches TRBD2 (5 bases). V was pared by 3 bases and J by 5 bases, with 20 bases between. Germline loops: CDR1 MGHRA, CDR2 YSYEKL. CDR3 size: 17 residues. The CDR3 DNA reads as TGCGCCAGCAGCCAGTCAGCGGTGCTGACTCCCAACAATGAGCAGTTCTTC. Protein sequence: CASSQSAVLTPNNEQFF.

The rearrangement joins TRBV4-3 to TRBJ2-3; weak D call: TRBD2 (5 bases). In germline, CDR1 is LGHNA, CDR2 YSLEER. Trimming pared 4 bases from V and 1 base from J, leaving 12 bases between. This CDR3 has 15 residues. The CDR3 sequence: CASSRLPAGTDTQYF. The CDR3 DNA is TGCGCCAGCAGCCGACTGCCAGCGGGCACAGATACGCAGTATTTT.